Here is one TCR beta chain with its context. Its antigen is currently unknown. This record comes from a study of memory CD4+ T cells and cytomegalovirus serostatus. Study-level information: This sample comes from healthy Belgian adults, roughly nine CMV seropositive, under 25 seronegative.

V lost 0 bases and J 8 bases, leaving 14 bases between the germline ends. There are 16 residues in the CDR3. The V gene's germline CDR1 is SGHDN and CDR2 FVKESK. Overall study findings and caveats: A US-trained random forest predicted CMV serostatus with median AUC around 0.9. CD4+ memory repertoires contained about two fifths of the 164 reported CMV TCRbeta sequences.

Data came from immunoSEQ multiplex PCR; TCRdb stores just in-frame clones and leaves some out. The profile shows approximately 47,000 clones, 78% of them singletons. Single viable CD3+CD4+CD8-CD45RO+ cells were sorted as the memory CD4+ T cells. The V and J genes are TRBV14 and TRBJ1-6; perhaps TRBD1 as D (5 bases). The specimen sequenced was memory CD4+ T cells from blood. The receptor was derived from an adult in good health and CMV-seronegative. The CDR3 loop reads CASSQDRGNWDSPLHF. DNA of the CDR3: TGTGCCAGCAGCCAAGATCGGGGGAATTGGGATTCACCCCTCCACTTT.